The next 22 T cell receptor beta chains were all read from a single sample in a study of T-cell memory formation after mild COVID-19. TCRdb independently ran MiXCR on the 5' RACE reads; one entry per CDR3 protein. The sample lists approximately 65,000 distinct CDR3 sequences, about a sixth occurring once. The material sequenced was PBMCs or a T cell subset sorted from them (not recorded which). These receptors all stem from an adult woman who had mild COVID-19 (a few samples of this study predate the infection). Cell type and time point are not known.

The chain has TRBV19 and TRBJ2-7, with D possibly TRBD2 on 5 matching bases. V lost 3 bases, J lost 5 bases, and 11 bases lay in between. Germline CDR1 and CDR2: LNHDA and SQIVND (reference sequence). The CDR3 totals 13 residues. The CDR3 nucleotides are TGTGCCAGTAGTATTATCGAGGGCGACGAGCAGTACTTC. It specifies CASSIIEGDEQYF.

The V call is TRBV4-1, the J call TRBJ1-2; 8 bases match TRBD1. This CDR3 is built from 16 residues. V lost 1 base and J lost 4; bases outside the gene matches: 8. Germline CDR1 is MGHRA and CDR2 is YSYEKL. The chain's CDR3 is CASSQVPQGDGYGYTF. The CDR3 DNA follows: TGCGCCAGCAGCCAAGTACCACAGGGGGATGGCTATGGCTACACCTTC.

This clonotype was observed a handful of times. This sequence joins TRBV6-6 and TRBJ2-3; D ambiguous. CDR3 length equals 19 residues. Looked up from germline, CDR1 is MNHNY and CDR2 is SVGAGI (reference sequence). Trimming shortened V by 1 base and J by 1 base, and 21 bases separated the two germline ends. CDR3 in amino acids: CASSYFSGPSLAGTDTQYF. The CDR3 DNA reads TGTGCCAGCAGTTACTTCTCCGGGCCCTCCTTGGCTGGCACAGATACGCAGTATTTT.

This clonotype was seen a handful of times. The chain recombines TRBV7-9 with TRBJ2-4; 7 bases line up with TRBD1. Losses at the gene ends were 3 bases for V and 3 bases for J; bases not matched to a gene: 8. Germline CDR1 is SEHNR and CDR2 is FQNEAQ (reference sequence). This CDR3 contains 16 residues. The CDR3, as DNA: TGTGCCAGCAGCTTCTCGGGACAGTACTTCAAAAACATTCAGTACTTC. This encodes CASSFSGQYFKNIQYF.

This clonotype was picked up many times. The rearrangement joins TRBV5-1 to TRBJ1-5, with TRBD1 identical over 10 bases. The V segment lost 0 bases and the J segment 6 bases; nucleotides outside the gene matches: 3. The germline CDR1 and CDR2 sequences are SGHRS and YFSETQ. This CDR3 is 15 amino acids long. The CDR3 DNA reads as TGCGCCAGCAGCTTGGGTGACAGGGGGCTTCAGCCCCAGCATTTT. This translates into CASSLGDRGLQPQHF. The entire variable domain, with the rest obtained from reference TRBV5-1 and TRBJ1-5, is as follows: KAGVTQTPRYLIKTRGQQVTLSCSPISGHRSVSWYQQTPGQGLQFLFEYFSETQRNKGNFPGRFSGRQFSNSRSEMNVSTLELGDSALYLCASSLGDRGLQPQHFGDGTRLSIL.

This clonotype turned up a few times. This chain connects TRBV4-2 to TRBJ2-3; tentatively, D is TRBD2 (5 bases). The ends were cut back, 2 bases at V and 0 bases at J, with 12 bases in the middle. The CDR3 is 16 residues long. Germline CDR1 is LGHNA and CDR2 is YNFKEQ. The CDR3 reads CASSQLAGKSTDTQYF. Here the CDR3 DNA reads TGTGCCAGCAGCCAATTGGCGGGTAAAAGCACAGATACGCAGTATTTT.

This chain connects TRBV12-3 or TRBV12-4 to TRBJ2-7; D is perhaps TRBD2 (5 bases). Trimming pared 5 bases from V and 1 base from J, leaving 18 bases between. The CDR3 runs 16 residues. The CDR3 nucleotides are TGTGCCAGCAGTCAGTCGAATGCGCGCGGGTCCTACGAGCAGTACTTC. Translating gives CASSQSNARGSYEQYF.

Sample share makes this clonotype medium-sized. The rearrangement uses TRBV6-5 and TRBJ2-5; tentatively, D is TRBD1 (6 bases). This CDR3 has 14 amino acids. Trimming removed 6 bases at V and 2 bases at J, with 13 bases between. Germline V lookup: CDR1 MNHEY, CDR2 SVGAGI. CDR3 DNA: TGTGCCAGCAGCCTTGCAGGGGAGCAAGAGACCCAGTACTTC. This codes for CASSLAGEQETQYF.

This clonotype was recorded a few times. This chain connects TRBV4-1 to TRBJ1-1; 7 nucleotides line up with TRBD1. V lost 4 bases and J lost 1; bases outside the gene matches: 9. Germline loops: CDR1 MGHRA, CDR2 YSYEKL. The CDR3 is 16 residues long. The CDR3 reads CASSPLPGTENTEAFF. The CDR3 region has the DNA TGCGCCAGCAGCCCACTCCCCGGGACAGAGAACACTGAAGCTTTCTTT.

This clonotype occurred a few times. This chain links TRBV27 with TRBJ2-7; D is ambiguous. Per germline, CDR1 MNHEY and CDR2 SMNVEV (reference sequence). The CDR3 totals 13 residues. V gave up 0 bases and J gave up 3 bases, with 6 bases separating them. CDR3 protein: CASSLSAFYEQYF. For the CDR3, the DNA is TGTGCCAGCAGTTTATCGGCATTCTACGAGCAGTACTTC.

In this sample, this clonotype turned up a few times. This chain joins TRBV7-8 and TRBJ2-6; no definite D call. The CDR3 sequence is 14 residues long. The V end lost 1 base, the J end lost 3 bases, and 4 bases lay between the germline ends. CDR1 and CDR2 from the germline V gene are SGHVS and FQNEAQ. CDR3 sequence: CASSLVGGANVLTF. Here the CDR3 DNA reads TGTGCCAGCAGCTTAGTGGGTGGGGCCAACGTCCTGACTTTC.

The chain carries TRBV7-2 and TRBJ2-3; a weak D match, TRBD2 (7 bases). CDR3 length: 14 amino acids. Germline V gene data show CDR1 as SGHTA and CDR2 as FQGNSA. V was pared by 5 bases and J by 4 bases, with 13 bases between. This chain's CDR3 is CASSPGGASDTQYF. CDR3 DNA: TGTGCCAGCAGCCCTGGGGGGGCCTCAGATACGCAGTATTTT.

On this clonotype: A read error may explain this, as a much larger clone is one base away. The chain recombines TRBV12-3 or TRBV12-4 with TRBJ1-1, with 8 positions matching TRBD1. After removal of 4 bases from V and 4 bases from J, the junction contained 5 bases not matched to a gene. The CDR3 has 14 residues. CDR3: CASSWTGWGTEAFF. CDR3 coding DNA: TGTGCCAGCAGTTGGACAGGGTGGGGCACTGAAGCTTTCTTT.

DNA of the CDR3: TGCGCCAGCAGCCAAGATCGCGTAGGCGATGGCTACACCTTC. Amino acids: CASSQDRVGDGYTF. This chain uses TRBV4-1 with TRBJ1-2; D remains ambiguous. The CDR3 covers 14 residues. Trimming cost V 0 bases and J 6 bases, with 11 bases left between them. The germline V gene has CDR1 MGHRA and CDR2 YSYEKL.

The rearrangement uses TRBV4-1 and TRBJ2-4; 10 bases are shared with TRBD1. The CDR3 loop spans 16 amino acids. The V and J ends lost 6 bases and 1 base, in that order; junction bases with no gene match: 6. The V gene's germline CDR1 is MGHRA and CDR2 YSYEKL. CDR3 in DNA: TGCGCCAGCAGTCATCCGGGACAGGGGGCCAAAAACATTCAGTACTTC. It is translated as CASSHPGQGAKNIQYF.

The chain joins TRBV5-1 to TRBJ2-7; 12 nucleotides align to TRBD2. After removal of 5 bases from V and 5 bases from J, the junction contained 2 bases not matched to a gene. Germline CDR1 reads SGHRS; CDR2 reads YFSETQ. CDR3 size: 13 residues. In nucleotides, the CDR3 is TGCGCCAGCAGAAGGACTAGCGGGGACGAGCAGTACTTC. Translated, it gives CASRRTSGDEQYF.

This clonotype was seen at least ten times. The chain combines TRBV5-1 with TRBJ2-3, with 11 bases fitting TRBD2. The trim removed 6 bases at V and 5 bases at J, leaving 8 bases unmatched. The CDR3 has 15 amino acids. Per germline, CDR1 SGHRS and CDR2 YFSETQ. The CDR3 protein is CASTSLAGDLDTQYF. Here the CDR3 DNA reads TGCGCCAGCACGTCACTAGCGGGGGATCTAGATACGCAGTATTTT.

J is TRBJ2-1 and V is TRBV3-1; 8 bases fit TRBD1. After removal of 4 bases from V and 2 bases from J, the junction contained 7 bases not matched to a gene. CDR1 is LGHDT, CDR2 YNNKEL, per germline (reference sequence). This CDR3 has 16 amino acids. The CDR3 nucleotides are TGTGCCAGCAGCCCCGGACAGGGAGGACCCTACAATGAGCAGTTCTTC. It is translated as CASSPGQGGPYNEQFF.

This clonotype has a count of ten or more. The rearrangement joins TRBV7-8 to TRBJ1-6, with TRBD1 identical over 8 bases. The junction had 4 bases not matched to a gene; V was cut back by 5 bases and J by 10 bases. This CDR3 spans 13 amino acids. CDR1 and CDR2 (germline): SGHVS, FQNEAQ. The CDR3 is CASSLDRGSPLHF. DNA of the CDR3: TGTGCCAGCAGCCTTGACAGGGGATCACCCCTCCACTTT.

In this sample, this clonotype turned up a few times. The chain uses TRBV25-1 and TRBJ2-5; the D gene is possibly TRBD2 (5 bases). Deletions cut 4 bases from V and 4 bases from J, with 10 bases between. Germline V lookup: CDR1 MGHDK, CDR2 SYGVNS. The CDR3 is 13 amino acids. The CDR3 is CASSVQEVETQYF. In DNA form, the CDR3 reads TGTGCCAGCAGTGTCCAGGAGGTAGAGACCCAGTACTTC.

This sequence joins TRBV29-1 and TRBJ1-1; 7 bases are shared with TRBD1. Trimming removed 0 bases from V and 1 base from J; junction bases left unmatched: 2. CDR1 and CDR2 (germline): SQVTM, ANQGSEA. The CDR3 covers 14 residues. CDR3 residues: CSVEESGGNTEAFF. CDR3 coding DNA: TGCAGCGTTGAAGAATCAGGGGGGAACACTGAAGCTTTCTTT. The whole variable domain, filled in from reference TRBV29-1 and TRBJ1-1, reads SAVISQKPSRDICQRGTSLTIQCQVDSQVTMMFWYRQQPGQSLTLIATANQGSEATYESGFVIDKFPISRPNLTFSTLTVSNMSPEDSSIYLCSVEESGGNTEAFFGQGTRLTVV.

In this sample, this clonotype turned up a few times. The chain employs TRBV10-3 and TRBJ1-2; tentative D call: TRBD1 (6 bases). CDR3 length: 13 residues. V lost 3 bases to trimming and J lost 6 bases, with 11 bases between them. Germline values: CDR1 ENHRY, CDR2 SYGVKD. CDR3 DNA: TGTGCCATCAGTGACCTGGGGGCGGATGGCTACACCTTC. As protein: CAISDLGADGYTF.